Listed below are T cell receptor beta chains from one sample, sequenced in a study of glioma-infiltrating T cells. TCRdb analysed the multiplex PCR reads with MiXCR anew, one entry per CDR3 protein. The repertoire holds about 140,000 distinct CDR3 sequences, about two fifths seen once, with more than 15% in the top ten. Sequenced sample: glioma tissue, nonneoplastic brain tissue, or PBMCs (not recorded which). The receptors stem from a human donor with low-grade glioma or glioblastoma, undergoing nonglioma brain surgery, or in good health (not recorded which). CDR3s include the opening cysteine and the closing phenylalanine or tryptophan. The D gene is left open where the match is weak. Size values are once, few and many counts, or a class for expanded clones, and some rows have none.

v_gene,j_gene,abundance,d_gene,CDR3aa,CDR3nt
TRBV12-3/TRBV12-4,TRBJ2-3,few,-,CASSLVRQFPITDTQYF,TGTGCCAGCAGTTTAGTCCGGCAGTTCCCGATCACAGATACGCAGTATTTT
TRBV20-1,TRBJ2-2,few,-,CSARHQNTGELFF,TGCAGTGCTCGGCACCAGAACACCGGGGAGCTGTTTTTT
TRBV4-3,TRBJ1-2,-,-,CASSQTKGDGYTF,TGCGCCAGCAGCCAGACGAAGGGGGATGGCTACACCTTC
TRBV20-1,TRBJ1-2,few,-,CSASGVGIGGYTF,TGCAGTGCTTCGGGTGTAGGTATCGGTGGCTACACCTTC
TRBV12-3/TRBV12-4,TRBJ2-2,-,-,CASFEGGGELFF,TGTGCCAGCTTTGAGGGTGGCGGGGAGCTGTTTTTT
TRBV20-1,TRBJ1-2,-,TRBD1,CSARRTGGYGYTF,TGCAGTGCTAGGAGGACAGGGGGCTATGGCTACACCTTC
TRBV27,TRBJ1-5,few,-,CASSPRNRVVSNQPQHF,TGTGCCAGCAGTCCCCGGAACAGGGTGGTGAGCAATCAGCCCCAGCATTTT
TRBV4-1,TRBJ2-2,-,-,CASSQMITGELFF,TGCGCCAGCAGCCAAATGATCACCGGGGAGCTGTTTTTT
TRBV28,TRBJ2-3,many,TRBD2,CASSLGLAGVLTQYF,TGTGCCAGCAGTTTGGGACTAGCGGGAGTACTCACGCAGTATTTT
TRBV7-2,TRBJ2-3,few,-,CASSWASAFTDTQYF,TGTGCCTCATCTTGGGCTAGCGCCTTCACAGATACGCAGTATTTT
TRBV25-1,TRBJ2-2,-,TRBD1,CASYRGHRGAVF,TGTGCCAGTTACAGGGGACACCGGGGAGCTGTTTTT
TRBV12-3/TRBV12-4,TRBJ1-2,once,-,CASSLRVGGYTF,TGTGCCAGCAGTTTAAGGGTGGGGGGCTACACCTTC
TRBV15,TRBJ2-1,few,TRBD2,CATSRVPSGSENEQFF,TGTGCCACCAGCAGAGTTCCCAGCGGGAGCGAGAATGAGCAGTTCTTC
TRBV4-1,TRBJ1-6,once,-,CASSQGSDRDNSPLHF,TGCGCCAGCAGCCAAGGAAGCGATCGTGATAATTCACCCCTCCACTTT
TRBV4-1,TRBJ2-3,-,TRBD1,CASSQVDRGNADTQYF,TGCGCCAGCAGCCAAGTCGACAGGGGGAACGCAGATACGCAGTATTTT
TRBV7-2,TRBJ2-7,-,TRBD1,CARSRRDRDYEQYF,TGTGCCCGCAGCCGCCGGGACAGGGACTACGAGCAGTACTTC
TRBV28,TRBJ2-7,-,TRBD1,CASSSTGGTGSYEQYF,TGTGCCAGCAGCTCAACTGGGGGGACAGGTTCCTACGAGCAGTACTTC
TRBV28,TRBJ1-2,few,TRBD1,CASLSTGGAENYGYTF,TGTGCCAGCTTATCCACAGGGGGCGCGGAAAACTATGGCTACACCTTC
TRBV20-1,TRBJ2-7,few,-,CSAAQGSEQYF,TGCAGTGCTGCCCAGGGTTCCGAGCAGTACTTC
TRBV7-6,TRBJ1-1,few,-,CASSLDQRRRAFF,TGTGCCAGCAGCTTAGATCAAAGGCGGAGGGCTTTCTTT
TRBV6-4,TRBJ2-1,-,-,CASSDSSRGVNEQFF,TGTGCCAGCAGTGACTCATCACGGGGCGTCAATGAGCAGTTCTTC
TRBV12-3/TRBV12-4,TRBJ1-2,few,-,CASSLATVLYGYTF,TGTGCCAGCAGTTTAGCGACAGTGTTATATGGCTACACCTTC
TRBV7-2,TRBJ1-5,-,-,CARSLAARGGNQPQHF,TGTGCCCGCAGCTTAGCAGCCCGGGGAGGCAATCAGCCCCAGCATTTT
TRBV4-2,TRBJ1-1,many,-,CASSQGQRGTEAFF,TGTGCCAGCAGCCAGGGTCAGCGGGGCACTGAAGCTTTCTTT
TRBV6-6,TRBJ1-2,-,TRBD1,CASSYTTGYGYTF,TGTGCCAGCAGTTACACGACAGGGTACGGCTACACCTTC
TRBV19,TRBJ2-1,few,TRBD2,CASSTGTSGSNEQFF,TGTGCCAGTAGTACCGGGACTAGCGGGAGCAATGAGCAGTTCTTC
TRBV25-1,TRBJ1-1,-,TRBD1,CASLGNRGWTEAFF,TGTGCCAGCCTAGGTAACAGGGGGTGGACTGAAGCTTTCTTT
TRBV4-3,TRBJ2-2,-,TRBD1,CASSQGQGRSGELFF,TGCGCCAGCAGCCAAGGACAGGGGAGAAGCGGGGAGCTGTTTTTT
TRBV18,TRBJ2-7,once,TRBD2,CASSRTLAGEHEQYF,TGTGCCAGCTCACGAACTTTAGCGGGAGAACACGAGCAGTACTTC
TRBV5-1,TRBJ1-2,-,-,CASRPTQGGYTF,TGCGCCAGCAGACCCACGCAGGGCGGCTACACCTTC
TRBV20-1,TRBJ2-1,-,TRBD2,CSAASGSGSYNEQFF,TGCAGTGCAGCCAGCGGGAGTGGCTCCTACAATGAGCAGTTCTTC
TRBV6-5,TRBJ2-1,once,-,CASSYSTWNEQFF,TGTGCCAGCAGTTACTCGACTTGGAATGAGCAGTTCTTC
TRBV20-1,TRBJ2-5,-,TRBD2,CSARDSSLRTSGSRRETQYF,TGCAGTGCTAGAGATTCCAGCCTACGGACTAGCGGGAGCCGGAGGGAGACCCAGTACTTC
TRBV25-1,TRBJ2-1,-,-,CASSEFPLTSSGSYNEQSF,TGTGCCAGCAGTGAATTTCCGTTAACTAGCTCGGGCTCCTACAATGAGCAGTCCTTC
TRBV7-9,TRBJ1-2,few,-,CATLRGGGYTF,TGTGCCACCCTTCGGGGGGGTGGCTACACCTTC
TRBV29-1,TRBJ2-7,few,-,CSAGGGTYEQYF,TGCAGCGCCGGCGGTGGAACCTACGAGCAGTACTTC
TRBV6-1,TRBJ2-5,few,-,CASSIGRDQETQYF,TGTGCCAGCAGTATTGGTAGAGATCAAGAGACCCAGTACTTC